The entry that follows covers one TCR beta chain sequence. Its antigen is still unknown. TCRB CDR3 was amplified from 2 ug genomic DNA or less. Sequencing was performed with immunoSEQ multiplex PCR; in TCRdb, only in-frame clones are kept and a portion is missing. The sample consists of fewer than 100,000 clones, 86% of them appearing once. Before vaccination, two weeks after the third vaccination, and at progression, PBMC were collected. CDR1 MDHEN and CDR2 SYDVKM come from the germline V gene. V dropped 2 bases and J dropped 4 bases, with 17 bases sitting between them. This CDR3 region has 16 residues. This sample stems from a study of glioma-infiltrating T cells after dendritic cell vaccination. Study context: Three intradermal dendritic cell vaccine injections were given every two weeks. Study findings and constraints: Higher pretreatment TIL content predicted longer progression-free time and survival.

This sequence originates from a human donor with glioblastoma. The source material was blood, sampled before dendritic cell vaccination. The genes are TRBV28 and TRBJ1-2, with D uncertain. The CDR3 reads CASSLNVDPGSYGYTF. The CDR3 DNA follows: TGTGCCAGCAGTTTAAATGTGGATCCCGGGAGCTATGGCTACACCTTC.